This paragraph covers one TCR beta chain sequence. No cognate antigen has been identified for it. Per-nucleotide qualities are absent, and no much larger clonotype sits a single base away. CDR1 is given as MDHEN and CDR2 as SYDVKM, both from the germline V gene. V lost 7 bases and J lost 6 bases; the stretch between them is 9 bases long. Its CDR3 holds 12 amino acids, cysteine through phenylalanine. Only the CDR3 DNA stays, 36 bases, in frame from base 1. TCR CDR3 regions were amplified from genomic DNA by multiplex PCR using the deep immunoSEQ assay. Extracted genomic DNA from each cell subset was spread evenly across all wells of several immunoSEQ 96-well plates, with each plate serving as a replicate. For sorted subsets, around 200 ng genomic DNA, equal to 25,000 to 35,000 T cell genomes, was loaded into each replicate PCR. Purified libraries were measured with a Qubit 3.0 fluorometer, size-checked on a Bioanalyzer 2100, and measured again with the KAPA Library Quantification kit. Every immunoSEQ 96-well plate was sequenced on a dedicated single-read 150-cycle Illumina NextSeq 550 flow cell. For the original study's pipeline: Because the immunoSEQ output held only junctional sequences and lacked quality scores, the filtering could not match the filtering applied to full-length reads. Sequences were annotated with PyIR, a Python wrapper for IgBLAST v1.9, and V/J genes and CDR3 were assigned using IMGT germline references. Any read was removed if the V/J assignment was weak (E-value above 1e-6), the CDR3 was missing, or the read contained stop codons, out-of-frame junctions, or ambiguous translated residues. A V3J clonotype was defined by an identical inferred V gene, J gene, and CDR3 amino acid sequence. Percentage overlap between repertoires was calculated by dividing the number of shared unique clonotypes by the size of the smaller repertoire. Repertoire richness was assessed with RTK rarefaction, the Chao1 estimator, and Recon v2.1 estimates of unobserved clonotypes. Generation probabilities were computed with OLGA for all TCRbeta clonotypes obtained by the gDNA method from four donors. Not all clones reach the TCRdb copy of this immuneACCESS table, which keeps in-frame sequences only. Checked studies attribute under half of the gap to unresolved V genes and leave the rest unexplained. Clonal size and the V and J genes are those of that table, whereas D and trimming came from the DNA. The table for this sample lists some 2,500,000 clones; around 92% of them were counted only once. The ten largest clones add up to around 0.38% of the sample.

This record comes from a study of shared clonotypes between healthy human individuals (dated by TCRdb to the early 2020s). For context, the study as a whole: The cohort comprised a couple of women and a few men aged 18 to 49 years. For each donor, CD4 naive and CD4 memory were each run on three plates, CD8 naive on two plates, and CD8 memory on one plate. The study deeply sequenced blood TCR repertoires of about five healthy adults to estimate repertoire size and the extent of clonotype sharing between individuals. To increase sequencing depth and limit assay-specific biases, different laboratories used diverse techniques to prepare libraries and sequence TCR repertoires. Between about 0.85 and 8.9 billion PBMCs per donor were obtained by leukapheresis.

General conclusions and limits of the study: Pairwise subsampling led to the expectation that sequencing depth would affect the degree of clonotype sharing among donors. Even with the large sequencing depth, rarefaction of the sorted-subset datasets indicated that sequencing was incomplete. Across a few donors, about 5% of naive CD4, roughly 3.4% of naive CD8, about 2.3% of memory CD4, and around 0.4% of memory CD8 clonotypes were shared. Sampling was restricted to blood, and TCR repertoires in tissue are likely to differ from TCR repertoires in blood. Higher generation probabilities were observed for clonotypes shared by all four sorted-subset donors than for non-shared clonotypes. The small number of donors limited the genetic and exposure-history diversity represented. Naive subsets generally had larger estimated clonotype richness than memory subsets.

Donors were healthy HIV-negative adults with no recently reported acute infections or vaccinations. All donors were Caucasian adults living in Nashville, Tennessee, USA. CD4+ T cells were enriched by magnetic negative selection; naive cells were then positively selected on CD45RA, and the negative fraction formed the memory subset. After blood collection by leukapheresis, PBMCs were isolated using Ficoll-Histopaque density gradient centrifugation and then cryopreserved in the vapor phase of liquid nitrogen. Purity and quantity of every magnetically sorted T cell population were checked by analytical flow cytometry. Each sorted fraction had its genomic DNA isolated and then quantified by UV absorbance on a Nanodrop 2000c.

This clonotype was obtained from a man younger than 35 in good health. Some clones in this sample may be carry-over from other donors' samples. Sequencing was carried out using naive CD4+ T cells from PBMCs. The sample's cell subset or site label, decoded: CD45RA+ positively selected. The V and J segments used are TRBV28 and TRBJ2-2; a confident D gene designation cannot be given. At the DNA level, the sequence is TGTGCCAGCACCTCACCCCCCGGGGAGCTGTTTTTT. Its translation reads: CASTSPPGELFF.